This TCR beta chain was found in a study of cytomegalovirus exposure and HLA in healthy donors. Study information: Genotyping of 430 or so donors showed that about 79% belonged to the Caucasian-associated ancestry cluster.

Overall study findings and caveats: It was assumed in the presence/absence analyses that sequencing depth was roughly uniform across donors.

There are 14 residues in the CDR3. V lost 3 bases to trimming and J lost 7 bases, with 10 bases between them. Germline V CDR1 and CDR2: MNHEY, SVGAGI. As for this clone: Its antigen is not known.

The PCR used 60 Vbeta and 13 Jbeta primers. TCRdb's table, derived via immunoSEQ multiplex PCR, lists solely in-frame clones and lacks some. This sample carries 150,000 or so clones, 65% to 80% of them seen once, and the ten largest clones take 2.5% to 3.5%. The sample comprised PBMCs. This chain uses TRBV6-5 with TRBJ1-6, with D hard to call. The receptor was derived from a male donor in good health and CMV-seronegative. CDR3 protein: CASSYSGSNSPLHF. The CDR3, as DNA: TGTGCCAGCAGTTATAGCGGATCGAATTCACCCCTCCACTTT.